This TCR beta chain was profiled in a study of CD8 T cell repertoires and HIV-1 epitope variants (dated by TCRdb to 2020 to 2022). For the wider study: In separate culture wells, T cells were stimulated with each of twenty-five peptides that represented autologous and known Gag and Nef epitope variants. Control conditions included a CMV, EBV and flu peptide pool, the Ebola AY9 epitope as negative control, and a no-peptide well. Tested epitopes included three Gag epitope families and Nef HW9 and YT9. T cells were enriched using the EasySep Human T Cell Enrichment Kit and were co-cultured with equal numbers of autologous T cell-negative cells serving as antigen-presenting cells. The cultures were grown for approximately 9 days in IMDM with gentamicin, and half of the media was changed on days 3 and 7 with IL-2, IL-7 and IL-15 added. An aliquot of 1M T cells was saved as an uncultured baseline condition, separate from the approximately 80 T cell cultures. Running each culture condition in triplicate, except for one peptide done in duplicate, gave a total of 83 T cell cultures.

V is reduced by 3 bases and J by 5 bases, leaving a spacing of 14 bases between them. The CDR3 numbers 14 residues from cysteine through phenylalanine. Only the CDR3 DNA stays, 42 bases, in frame from base 1. Based on the germline V gene, the CDR1 and CDR2 sequences are MDHEN and SYDVKM. TCR beta CDR3 regions were sequenced at survey depth on the immunoSEQ platform. The QIAamp DNA micro kit was used to extract genomic DNA from every cultured and uncultured CD8+ T cell population. Under the source paper's analysis protocol: Samples with under 5,000 productive reads were excluded, and this exclusion removed about 6.5% of the roughly 80 HIV peptide-stimulated cultures. Sequences were trimmed to CDR3 by a MANAFEST web app, and nonproductive sequences, CDR3s under 5 amino acids, and sequences not starting with C or ending with F/W were removed. Antigen-specific clonotypes had to expand in at least 2 of 3 replicates versus no-peptide control at FDR 0.01, only within one epitope family. A frequency at least fivefold higher than in wells stimulated with peptides from other epitope families was additionally required for specific clonotypes. The immuneACCESS repertoire file appears here via TCRdb, limited to in-frame rearrangements. These files lack a portion of the clones; in checked studies, under half of the deficit traces to unresolved V genes, and the cause of the others is not known. The V and J calls and clone size are taken from that table; D and trimming were inferred from the DNA. The sample contains 1,500 to 2,000 clones, around three quarters of them found a single time. Less than 45% of the sample is taken by the ten largest.

Study-wide findings and limitations: Nine antigen-specific TCR beta clonotypes were identified, of which five or six appeared to be cross-reactive for autologous or known escape epitope variants. Five or six clonotypes recognized the Nef KF9 family and one the HW9 family, with no responses to the TAALDMSHF plasma variant. The assay could identify only TCR beta chains and pointed to proliferation in response to antigen, not to T cell function or cytokine profile.

Remarks on this clone: Which antigen it targets is not known. No much larger clone exists at a distance of one base, and base qualities are not known.

The EasySep Human CD8+ T Cell Enrichment Kit was used on day 10 to isolate CD8+ T cells from every culture. Recombination linked TRBV28 to TRBJ2-7; the D gene could be either TRBD1 or TRBD2, each agreeing at 5 bases. Sequencing input: cultured CD8+ T cells derived from PBMCs. The TCR comes from a male donor with HIV. The nucleotides read TGTGCCAGCAGTTTCGTATCAGGGACCGACGAGCAGTACTTC. The resulting protein is CASSFVSGTDEQYF. The variable domain in full, with residues beyond the CDR3 obtained from the reference TRBV28 and TRBJ2-7 genes, is DVKVTQSSRYLVKRTGEKVFLECVQDMDHENMFWYRQDPGLGLRLIYFSYDVKMKEKGDIPEGYSVSREKKERFSLILESASTNQTSMYLCASSFVSGTDEQYFGPGTRLTVT.